This is a list of T cell receptor beta chains from one sample in a study of T cell repertoires in cytomegalovirus infection. In TCRdb, the reads were re-called with MiXCR into one record per CDR3 protein. The sample lists approximately 700,000 distinct CDR3 sequences, less than 40% occurring once. Sequenced: PBMCs. All receptors derive from a human donor in good health (CMV status not recorded). Some clones in this sample may be carry-over from other donors' samples. The CDR3 runs from the conserved cysteine through the conserved F or W. Fields, in order: D gene, clone size, V gene, J gene, CDR3 protein, CDR3 DNA. The D gene is left open where the match is weak. A row's size may be missing; if present it is once, few, many or a size class.

NA	few	TRBV28	TRBJ2-1	CASASGDGSYNEQFF	TGTGCCAGCGCTTCGGGGGACGGCTCCTACAATGAGCAGTTCTTC
NA	NA	TRBV6-1	TRBJ2-7	CASTQGSYEQYF	TGTGCCAGCACCCAAGGGTCCTACGAGCAGTACTTC
NA	NA	TRBV7-3	TRBJ1-2	CASSAETGAVSCYTF	TGTGCCAGCAGCGCGGAGACAGGAGCGGTGTCTTGCTACACCTTC
NA	NA	TRBV2	TRBJ1-6	CASSSTIGNSPLHF	TGTGCCAGCAGCAGTACCATTGGAAATTCACCCCTCCACTTT
NA	few	TRBV20-1	TRBJ2-1	CSASVPISNEQFF	TGCAGTGCTAGTGTCCCTATAAGCAATGAGCAGTTCTTC
TRBD1	many	TRBV7-2	TRBJ1-3	CASSIPTGRGNTIYF	TGTGCCAGCAGCATCCCGACAGGGCGGGGAAACACCATATATTTT
NA	many	TRBV7-2	TRBJ1-2	CASSSSGGFGGYTF	TGTGCCAGCAGCTCTAGCGGGGGGTTCGGTGGCTACACCTTC
NA	NA	TRBV11-1	TRBJ2-7	CASSLGRWDTPSYEQYF	TGTGCCAGCAGCTTAGGCCGTTGGGATACCCCTTCCTACGAGCAGTACTTC
NA	NA	TRBV7-9	TRBJ1-6	CASSLGSQESPLHF	TGTGCCAGCAGCTTAGGCAGTCAGGAATCACCCCTCCACTTT
TRBD2	NA	TRBV7-9	TRBJ2-1	CAGDQGLYNEQFF	TGTGCCGGTGACCAGGGACTATACAATGAGCAGTTCTTC
NA	NA	TRBV6-6	TRBJ1-3	CASSYAGATAGNTIYF	TGTGCCAGCAGTTACGCGGGGGCAACAGCTGGAAACACCATATATTTT
TRBD2	NA	TRBV7-2	TRBJ2-3	CASSPGLRATDTQYF	TGTGCCAGCAGCCCGGGACTACGAGCCACAGATACGCAGTATTTT
TRBD1	NA	TRBV7-3	TRBJ2-2	CASSPRPGGNTGELFF	TGTGCCAGCAGCCCCCGTCCAGGGGGCAACACCGGGGAGCTGTTTTTT
TRBD1	few	TRBV7-8	TRBJ2-2	CASSLLRGLITGELFF	TGTGCCAGCAGCCTTCTCAGGGGGCTGATCACCGGGGAGCTGTTTTTT
NA	NA	TRBV27	TRBJ1-1	CASSLSPDSNTEAFF	TGTGCCAGCAGTTTATCGCCGGATTCTAACACTGAAGCTTTCTTT
TRBD2	few	TRBV5-1	TRBJ2-1	CASTEAGANYNEQFF	TGCGCCAGCACCGAAGCGGGGGCTAACTACAATGAGCAGTTCTTC
TRBD1	NA	TRBV6-2/TRBV6-3	TRBJ2-5	CASSYRDRKTQYF	TGTGCCAGCAGTTATCGGGACAGGAAGACCCAGTACTTC
NA	few	TRBV4-1	TRBJ1-1	CASSRMEGNTEAFF	TGCGCCAGCAGCCGCATGGAGGGGAACACTGAAGCTTTCTTT
TRBD1	many	TRBV7-8	TRBJ2-3	CASSYDRVADTQYF	TGTGCCAGCAGCTACGACAGGGTCGCAGATACGCAGTATTTT
NA	many	TRBV7-2	TRBJ2-2	CASSSGQNTGELFF	TGTGCCAGCAGCTCCGGACAGAACACCGGGGAGCTGTTTTTT
NA	many	TRBV7-9	TRBJ1-1	CASSVAGFGTEAFF	TGTGCCAGCAGCGTAGCAGGGTTCGGCACTGAAGCTTTCTTT
NA	few	TRBV28	TRBJ2-1	CASSPTGQRNNEQFF	TGTGCCAGCAGCCCCACGGGACAAAGAAACAATGAGCAGTTCTTC
NA	NA	TRBV6-5	TRBJ1-6	CASSRGLMDSPLHF	TGTGCCAGCAGCCGGGGGCTTATGGATTCACCCCTCCACTTT
NA	few	TRBV12-3/TRBV12-4	TRBJ1-2	CASSPQVMGRNYGYTF	TGTGCCAGCAGTCCCCAGGTAATGGGACGGAACTATGGCTACACCTTC
NA	NA	TRBV27	TRBJ2-6	CASSLSGHPNSGANVLTF	TGTGCCAGCAGTTTAAGTGGACACCCAAACTCTGGGGCCAACGTCCTGACTTTC
TRBD1	NA	TRBV7-9	TRBJ1-5	CASSNTGTVNQPQHF	TGTGCCAGCAGTAATACCGGGACAGTTAATCAGCCCCAGCATTTT
TRBD1	once	TRBV12-3/TRBV12-4	TRBJ1-5	CASSLGDRGLQPQHF	TGTGCCAGCAGTTTAGGGGACAGGGGGCTTCAGCCCCAGCATTTT
NA	NA	TRBV25-1	TRBJ1-2	CASLGADFRDSYGYTF	TGTGCCAGCCTTGGAGCGGACTTTCGAGATAGCTATGGCTACACCTTC
NA	NA	TRBV25-1	TRBJ1-1	CASSEYMGAAFF	TGTGCCAGCAGTGAATATATGGGGGCCGCTTTCTTT
TRBD1	NA	TRBV2	TRBJ1-1	CASRGQNYEGTEAFF	TGTGCCAGCAGGGGACAGAACTACGAGGGGACTGAAGCTTTCTTT
NA	many	TRBV7-8	TRBJ2-1	CASSLESNRNEQFF	TGTGCCAGCAGCTTAGAATCTAACCGTAACGAGCAGTTCTTC
NA	NA	TRBV6-8	TRBJ2-2	CASRPSRREDTGELFF	TGTGCCAGCAGACCAAGTAGGCGGGAAGACACCGGGGAGCTGTTTTTT
NA	many	TRBV12-3/TRBV12-4	TRBJ1-1	CASSFGGPNTEAFF	TGTGCCAGCAGTTTTGGGGGCCCGAACACTGAAGCTTTCTTT
NA	few	TRBV12-3/TRBV12-4	TRBJ2-7	CASSPWFSGSDEQYF	TGTGCCAGCAGCCCCTGGTTTTCCGGGAGCGACGAGCAGTACTTC
TRBD1	many	TRBV7-2	TRBJ1-1	CASSFRDRVMRNTEAFF	TGTGCCAGCAGCTTCCGGGACAGGGTTATGAGGAACACTGAAGCTTTCTTT
NA	NA	TRBV6-5	TRBJ1-5	CASSYSGETSQPQHF	TGTGCCAGCAGTTACAGTGGGGAGACTAGTCAGCCCCAGCATTTT
TRBD1	many	TRBV7-2	TRBJ1-5	CASAKDRVNQPQHF	TGTGCCAGCGCCAAGGACAGGGTTAATCAGCCCCAGCATTTT
NA	few	TRBV28	TRBJ1-5	CASSLREIGNQPQHF	TGTGCCAGCAGCCTAAGGGAGATCGGCAATCAGCCCCAGCATTTT
NA	many	TRBV7-6	TRBJ1-2	CASSLGMGGGYTF	TGTGCCAGCAGCTTGGGTATGGGGGGAGGCTACACCTTC
NA	many	TRBV7-2	TRBJ1-1	CASSRGTSGMNTEAFF	TGTGCCAGCAGCCGCGGGACATCCGGAATGAACACTGAAGCTTTCTTT
TRBD2	NA	TRBV7-2	TRBJ2-4	CASSLTSGSLKTIQYF	TGTGCCAGCAGCCTGACTAGCGGGAGTCTCAAAACCATTCAGTACTTC
NA	few	TRBV6-6	TRBJ2-3	CASSPTGAYDTQYF	TGTGCCAGCAGTCCGACCGGCGCTTACGATACGCAGTATTTT
NA	NA	TRBV10-3	TRBJ2-7	CAISDTGNEQYF	TGTGCCATCAGTGATACAGGCAACGAGCAGTACTTC
TRBD1	few	TRBV28	TRBJ1-5	CASSSYLWESGQNQPQHF	TGTGCCAGCAGTTCCTACCTCTGGGAATCGGGACAGAATCAGCCCCAGCATTTT
NA	NA	TRBV7-4	TRBJ1-1	CASSSGTYDTESFF	TGTGCCAGCAGCTCAGGGACCTATGACACTGAATCTTTCTTT
NA	NA	TRBV19	TRBJ1-1	CASNTHEGGGTEAFF	TGTGCCAGTAACACCCACGAGGGAGGGGGCACTGAAGCTTTCTTT
NA	few	TRBV27	TRBJ1-2	CASSFGGSSNNYGGYTF	TGTGCCAGCAGTTTCGGGGGGTCCTCCAATAACTATGGTGGCTACACCTTC
TRBD1	NA	TRBV27	TRBJ2-3	CASSSPGQATDTQYF	TGTGCCAGCAGTTCCCCGGGACAGGCTACAGATACGCAGTATTTT
TRBD2	many	TRBV7-2	TRBJ2-1	CASSPNPLAGGHSYNEQFF	TGTGCCAGCAGCCCAAATCCTCTAGCGGGGGGCCACTCCTACAATGAGCAGTTCTTC
TRBD1	NA	TRBV20-1	TRBJ1-2	CSASARTGSYGYTF	TGCAGTGCTAGCGCCCGGACAGGGTCCTATGGCTACACCTTC